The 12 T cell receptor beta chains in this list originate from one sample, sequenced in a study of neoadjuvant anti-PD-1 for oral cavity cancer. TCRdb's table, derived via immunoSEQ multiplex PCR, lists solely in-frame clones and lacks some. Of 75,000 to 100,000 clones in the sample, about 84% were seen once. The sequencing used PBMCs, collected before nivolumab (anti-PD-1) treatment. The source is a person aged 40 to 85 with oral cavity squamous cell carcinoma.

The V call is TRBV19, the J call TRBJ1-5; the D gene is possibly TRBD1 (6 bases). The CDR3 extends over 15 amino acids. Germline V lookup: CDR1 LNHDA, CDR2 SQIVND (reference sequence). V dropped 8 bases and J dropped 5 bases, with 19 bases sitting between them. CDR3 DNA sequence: TGTGCCAGTCTGGACAGAATGGGAAGGTATCAGCCCCAGCATTTT. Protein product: CASLDRMGRYQPQHF.

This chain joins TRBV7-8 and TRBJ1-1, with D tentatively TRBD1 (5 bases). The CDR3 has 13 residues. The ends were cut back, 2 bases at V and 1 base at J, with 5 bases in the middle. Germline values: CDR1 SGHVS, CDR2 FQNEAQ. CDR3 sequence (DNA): TGTGCCAGCAGCTTAACAGGGAACACTGAAGCTTTCTTT. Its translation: CASSLTGNTEAFF.

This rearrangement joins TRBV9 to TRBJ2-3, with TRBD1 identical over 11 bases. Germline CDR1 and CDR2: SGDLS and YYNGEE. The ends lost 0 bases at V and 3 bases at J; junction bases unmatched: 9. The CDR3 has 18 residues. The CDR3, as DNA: TGTGCCAGCAGCGTAGATCATGTGAGGGACAGGGGGACAGATACGCAGTATTTT. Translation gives CASSVDHVRDRGTDTQYF.

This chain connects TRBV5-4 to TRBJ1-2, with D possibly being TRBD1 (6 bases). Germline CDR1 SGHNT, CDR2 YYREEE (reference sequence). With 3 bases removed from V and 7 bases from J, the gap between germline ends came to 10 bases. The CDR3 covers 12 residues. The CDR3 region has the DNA TGTGCCAGCAGCTGGACGACAGGTGGCTACACCTTC. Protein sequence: CASSWTTGGYTF.

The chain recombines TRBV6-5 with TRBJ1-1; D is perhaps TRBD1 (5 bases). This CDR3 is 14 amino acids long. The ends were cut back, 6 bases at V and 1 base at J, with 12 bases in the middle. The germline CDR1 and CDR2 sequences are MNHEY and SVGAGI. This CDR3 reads CASRSGTANTEAFF. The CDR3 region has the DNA TGTGCCAGCAGGTCCGGGACGGCGAACACTGAAGCTTTCTTT.

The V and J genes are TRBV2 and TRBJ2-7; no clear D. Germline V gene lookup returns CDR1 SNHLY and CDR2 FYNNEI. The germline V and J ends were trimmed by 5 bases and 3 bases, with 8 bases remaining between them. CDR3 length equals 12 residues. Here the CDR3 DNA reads TGTGCCAGCAGTCCGCTCGGCTACGAGCAGTACTTC. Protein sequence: CASSPLGYEQYF.

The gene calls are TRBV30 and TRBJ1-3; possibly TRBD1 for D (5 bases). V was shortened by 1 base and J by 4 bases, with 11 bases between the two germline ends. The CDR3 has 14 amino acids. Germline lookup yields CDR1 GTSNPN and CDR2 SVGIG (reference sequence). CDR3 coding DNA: TGTGCCTGGAGTGCGGGGACTTGGGGAAACACCATATATTTT. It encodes CAWSAGTWGNTIYF.

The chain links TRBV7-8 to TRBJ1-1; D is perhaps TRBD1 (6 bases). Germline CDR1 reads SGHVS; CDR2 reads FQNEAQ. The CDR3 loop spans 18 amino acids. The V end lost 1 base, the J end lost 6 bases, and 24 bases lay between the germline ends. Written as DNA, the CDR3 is TGTGCCAGCAGCTTAGGAACGTCGGGACACCGACCAGGCGCTGAAGCTTTCTTT. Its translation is CASSLGTSGHRPGAEAFF.

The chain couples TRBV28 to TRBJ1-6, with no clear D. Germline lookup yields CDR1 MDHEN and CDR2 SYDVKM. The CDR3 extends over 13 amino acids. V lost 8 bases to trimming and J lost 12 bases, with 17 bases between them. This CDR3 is CASARPASGPLHF. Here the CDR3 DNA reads TGTGCCAGCGCCCGGCCCGCTTCAGGACCCCTCCACTTT.

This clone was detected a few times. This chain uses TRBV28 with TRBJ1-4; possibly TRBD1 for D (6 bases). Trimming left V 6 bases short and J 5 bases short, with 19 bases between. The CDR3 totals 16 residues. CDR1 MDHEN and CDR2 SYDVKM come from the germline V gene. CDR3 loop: CASSSNRAAKNEKLFF. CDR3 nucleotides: TGTGCCAGCAGCAGTAACAGGGCGGCAAAAAATGAAAAACTGTTTTTT.

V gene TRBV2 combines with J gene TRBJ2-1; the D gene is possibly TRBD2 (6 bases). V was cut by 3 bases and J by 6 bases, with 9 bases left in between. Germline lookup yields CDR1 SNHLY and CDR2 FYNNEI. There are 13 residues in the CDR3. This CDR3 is CASSEMGGNEQFF. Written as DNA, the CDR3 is TGTGCCAGCAGTGAGATGGGGGGCAATGAGCAGTTCTTC. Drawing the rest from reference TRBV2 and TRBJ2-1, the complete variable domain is EPEVTQTPSHQVTQMGQEVILRCVPISNHLYFYWYRQILGQKVEFLVSFYNNEISEKSEIFDDQFSVERPDGSNFTLKIRSTKLEDSAMYFCASSEMGGNEQFFGPGTRLTVL.

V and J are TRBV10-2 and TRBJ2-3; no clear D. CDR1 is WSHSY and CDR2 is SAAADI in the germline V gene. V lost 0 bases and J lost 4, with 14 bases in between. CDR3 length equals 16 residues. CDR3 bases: TGCGCCAGCAGTGAGTCGAGCCTACTAATGGCAGATACGCAGTATTTT. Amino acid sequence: CASSESSLLMADTQYF.